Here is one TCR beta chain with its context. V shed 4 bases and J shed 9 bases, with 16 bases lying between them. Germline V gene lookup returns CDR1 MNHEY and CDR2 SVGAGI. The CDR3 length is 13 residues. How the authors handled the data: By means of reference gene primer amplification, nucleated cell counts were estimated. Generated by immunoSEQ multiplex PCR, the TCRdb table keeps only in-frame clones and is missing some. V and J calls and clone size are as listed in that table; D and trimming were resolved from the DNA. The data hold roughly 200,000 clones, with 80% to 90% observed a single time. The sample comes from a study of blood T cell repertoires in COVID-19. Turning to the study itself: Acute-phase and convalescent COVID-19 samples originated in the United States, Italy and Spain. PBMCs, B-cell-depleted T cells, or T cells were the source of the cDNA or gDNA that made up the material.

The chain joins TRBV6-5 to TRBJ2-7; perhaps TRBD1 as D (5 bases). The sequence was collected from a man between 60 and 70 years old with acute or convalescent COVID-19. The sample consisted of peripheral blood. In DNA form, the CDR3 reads TGTGCCAGCAGTTGGGGATCGTGGGGCTGGCAGTACTTC. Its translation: CASSWGSWGWQYF.